This T cell receptor beta chain is drawn from a study of shared clonotypes between healthy human individuals. The CDR3 extends over 12 amino acids. Germline CDR1 and CDR2: SGDLS and YYNGEE. Trimming stripped 2 bases from V and 12 bases from J, with 14 bases between. Repertoires were generated with immunoSEQ multiplex PCR, while TCRdb's copy carries only in-frame clones and drops some. Among fewer than 2.5 million clones listed, more than 85% were seen once. This receptor was obtained from a man between 18 and 29 years old in good health. Some clones in this sample may be carry-over from other donors' samples. The V call is TRBV9, the J call TRBJ1-1, with a possible D match to TRBD1 (6 bases). Sequencing input: naive CD4+ T cells from PBMCs. Subset reported: CD45RA+ positively selected. CDR3 bases: TGTGCCAGCAGCGTTTTAGGCAGGGGTCCTTTCTTT. Translating it yields CASSVLGRGPFF.